Listed here are 7 T cell receptor beta chains from one sample, sequenced in a study of identical twins. One entry per CDR3 protein, called by TCRdb with MiXCR from the 5' RACE reads. The sample consists of 500,000 to 650,000 distinct CDR3 sequences, less than 9% of them appearing once. These sequences were also reported in another study, on yellow fever vaccine responses in identical twins.

The source material was PBMCs. These receptors were collected from a woman under 30 in good health.

V gene TRBV5-1 combines with J gene TRBJ2-3; D ambiguous. The V gene's germline CDR1 is SGHRS and CDR2 YFSETQ. The CDR3 consists of 14 residues. Between the trimmed V and J ends, which lost 0 bases and 6 bases, there was a span of 11 bases. Written as DNA, the CDR3 is TGCGCCAGCAGCTTGGAGGCTAGATTGGATACGCAGTATTTT. Translation: CASSLEARLDTQYF.

The V and J genes are TRBV20-1 and TRBJ1-1; unclear D gene. V gave up 0 bases and J gave up 4 bases, with 15 bases separating them. Per the germline V gene, CDR1 is DFQATT and CDR2 is SNEGSKA (reference sequence). The CDR3 consists of 15 residues. DNA for the CDR3: TGCAGTGCTAGAGACCCCAGCAGCGGAGGCACTGAAGCTTTCTTT. This codes for CSARDPSSGGTEAFF.

There are a few counts of this clonotype. V usage is TRBV19 and J usage is TRBJ1-5; possible D gene TRBD1, 5 bases. This CDR3 region has 14 residues. Germline loops: CDR1 LNHDA, CDR2 SQIVND (reference sequence). The ends were cut back, 5 bases at V and 2 bases at J, with 10 bases in the middle. For the CDR3, the DNA is TGTGCCAGTAGTGGGGGGGTCGGCAATCAGCCCCAGCATTTT. Its protein product is CASSGGVGNQPQHF.

The chain couples TRBV4-1 to TRBJ2-3; 7 nucleotides line up with TRBD2. This CDR3 has 17 residues. The germline V gene has CDR1 MGHRA and CDR2 YSYEKL. J lost 1 base, V lost 3 bases, and 10 bases had no gene match. The CDR3: CASSHLRTREGTDTQYF. CDR3 DNA: TGCGCCAGCAGCCACCTTCGGACTAGAGAAGGCACAGATACGCAGTATTTT.

This clonotype has a count of ten or more. The J gene is TRBJ2-1, the V gene TRBV11-2, with 9 bases that match TRBD2. Germline assignment: CDR1 SGHAT and CDR2 FQNNGV. The CDR3 totals 13 residues. V lost 5 bases, J lost 6 bases, and 2 bases stayed unmatched. The CDR3 region has the DNA TGTGCCAGCAGCACGGGACTAGCCAATGAGCAGTTCTTC. Translation: CASSTGLANEQFF.

This clonotype was found a few times. The chain links TRBV5-1 to TRBJ2-5; maybe TRBD1 (5 bases). The CDR3 length is 13 residues. Germline values: CDR1 SGHRS, CDR2 YFSETQ. Trimming cost V 3 bases and J 3 bases, with 9 bases left between them. DNA of the CDR3: TGCGCCAGCAGCTGGACACTTAAAGAGACCCAGTACTTC. This encodes CASSWTLKETQYF. Looking up the rest from reference TRBV5-1 and TRBJ2-5 gives the full variable domain: KAGVTQTPRYLIKTRGQQVTLSCSPISGHRSVSWYQQTPGQGLQFLFEYFSETQRNKGNFPGRFSGRQFSNSRSEMNVSTLELGDSALYLCASSWTLKETQYFGPGTRLLVL.

The chain has TRBV5-1 and TRBJ2-2; TRBD1 agrees at 8 bases. The CDR3 contains 16 residues. Germline trimming cut 2 bases from V and 7 bases from J; bases unmatched to any gene: 10. Germline-derived CDR1 and CDR2 are SGHRS and YFSETQ. The CDR3: CASSFGAGGYIGELFF. CDR3 bases: TGCGCCAGCAGCTTCGGAGCAGGGGGCTATATCGGGGAGCTGTTTTTT.